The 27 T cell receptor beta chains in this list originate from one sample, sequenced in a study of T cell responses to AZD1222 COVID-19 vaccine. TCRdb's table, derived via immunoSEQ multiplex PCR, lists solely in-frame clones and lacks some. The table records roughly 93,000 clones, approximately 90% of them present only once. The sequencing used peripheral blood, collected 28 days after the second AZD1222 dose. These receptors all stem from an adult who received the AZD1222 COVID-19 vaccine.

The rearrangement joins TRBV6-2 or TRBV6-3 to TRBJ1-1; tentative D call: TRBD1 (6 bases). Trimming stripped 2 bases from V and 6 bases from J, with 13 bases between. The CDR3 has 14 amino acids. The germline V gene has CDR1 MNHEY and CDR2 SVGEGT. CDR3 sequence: CASSYGNRAPEAFF. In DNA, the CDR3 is TGTGCCAGCAGTTACGGTAACAGGGCCCCTGAAGCTTTCTTT.

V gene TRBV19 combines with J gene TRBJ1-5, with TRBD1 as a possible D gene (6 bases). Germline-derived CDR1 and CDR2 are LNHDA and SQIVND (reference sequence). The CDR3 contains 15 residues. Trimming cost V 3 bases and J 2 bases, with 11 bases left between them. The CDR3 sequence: CASSMGAGGNQPQHF. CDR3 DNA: TGTGCCAGTAGTATGGGGGCTGGGGGCAATCAGCCCCAGCATTTT.

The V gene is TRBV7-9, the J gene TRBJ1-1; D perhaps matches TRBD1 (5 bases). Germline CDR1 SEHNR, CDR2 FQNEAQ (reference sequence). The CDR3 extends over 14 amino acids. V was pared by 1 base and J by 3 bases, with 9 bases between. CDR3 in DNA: TGTGCCAGCAGCTTAGATTTCAGGGACACTGAAGCTTTCTTT. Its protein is CASSLDFRDTEAFF.

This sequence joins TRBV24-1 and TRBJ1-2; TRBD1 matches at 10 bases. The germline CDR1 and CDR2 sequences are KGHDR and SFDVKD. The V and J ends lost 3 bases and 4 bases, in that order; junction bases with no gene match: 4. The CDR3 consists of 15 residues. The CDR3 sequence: CATSDRDRGSYGYTF. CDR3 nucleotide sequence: TGTGCCACCAGTGATCGGGACAGGGGATCCTATGGCTACACCTTC.

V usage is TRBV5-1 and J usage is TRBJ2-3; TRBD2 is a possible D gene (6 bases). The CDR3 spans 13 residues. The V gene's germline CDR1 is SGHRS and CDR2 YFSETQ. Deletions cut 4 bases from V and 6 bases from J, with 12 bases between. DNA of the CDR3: TGCGCCAGCAGCCGACTAGGCCTGGATACGCAGTATTTT. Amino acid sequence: CASSRLGLDTQYF.

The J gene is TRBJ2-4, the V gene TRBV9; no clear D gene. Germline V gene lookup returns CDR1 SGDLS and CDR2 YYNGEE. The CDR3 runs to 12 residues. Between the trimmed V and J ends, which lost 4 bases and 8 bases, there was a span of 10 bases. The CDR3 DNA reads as TGTGCCAGCAGCACCGGCCGGGACATTCAGTACTTC. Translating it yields CASSTGRDIQYF.

The DNA of the CDR3 is TGTGCCAGCAGCTTAGCAGCTGGAAACACCATATATTTT. Translation: CASSLAAGNTIYF. The rearrangement joins TRBV5-4 to TRBJ1-3; D not certain. The V end lost 2 bases, the J end lost 2 bases, and 5 bases lay between the germline ends. The V gene's germline CDR1 is SGHNT and CDR2 YYREEE (reference sequence). The CDR3 consists of 13 residues. The complete variable domain, with remaining parts taken from reference TRBV5-4 and TRBJ1-3, reads ETGVTQSPTHLIKTRGQQVTLRCSSQSGHNTVSWYQQALGQGPQFIFQYYREEENGRGNFPPRFSGLQFPNYSSELNVNALELDDSALYLCASSLAAGNTIYFGEGSWLTVV.

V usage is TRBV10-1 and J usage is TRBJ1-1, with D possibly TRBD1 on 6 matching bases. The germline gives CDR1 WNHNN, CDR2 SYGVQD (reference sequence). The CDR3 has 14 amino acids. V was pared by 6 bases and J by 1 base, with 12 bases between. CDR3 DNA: TGCGCCAGCAGCGCAGGGGCCCAGAACACTGAAGCTTTCTTT. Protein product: CASSAGAQNTEAFF.

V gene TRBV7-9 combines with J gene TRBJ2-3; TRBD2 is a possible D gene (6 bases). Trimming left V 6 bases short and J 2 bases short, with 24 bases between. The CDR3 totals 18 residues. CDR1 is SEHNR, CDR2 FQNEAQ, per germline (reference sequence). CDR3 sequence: CASSFQAGRWDPTDTQYF. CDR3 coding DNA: TGTGCCAGCAGTTTTCAGGCGGGGAGGTGGGATCCCACAGATACGCAGTATTTT.

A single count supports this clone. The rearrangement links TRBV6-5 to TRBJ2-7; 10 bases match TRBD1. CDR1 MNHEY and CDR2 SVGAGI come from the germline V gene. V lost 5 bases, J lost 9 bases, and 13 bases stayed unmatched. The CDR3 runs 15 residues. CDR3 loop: CASSRDRGRETVQYF. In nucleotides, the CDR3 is TGTGCCAGCAGTCGCGACAGGGGGCGCGAAACTGTGCAGTACTTC.

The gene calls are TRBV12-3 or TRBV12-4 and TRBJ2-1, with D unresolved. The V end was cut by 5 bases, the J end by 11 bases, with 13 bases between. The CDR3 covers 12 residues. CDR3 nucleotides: TGTGCCAGCAGTCCACTGGCTGTCCAGCAGTTCTTC. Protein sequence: CASSPLAVQQFF.

CDR3 bases: TGTGCCAGCAGCCCTAAGGAGGGCCCTGAGCAGTACTTC. Its protein is CASSPKEGPEQYF. The J gene is TRBJ2-7, the V gene TRBV7-9; perhaps TRBD2 as D (6 bases). This CDR3 has 13 residues. The germline V gene has CDR1 SEHNR and CDR2 FQNEAQ (reference sequence). V lost 5 bases, J lost 7 bases, and 15 bases lay in between.

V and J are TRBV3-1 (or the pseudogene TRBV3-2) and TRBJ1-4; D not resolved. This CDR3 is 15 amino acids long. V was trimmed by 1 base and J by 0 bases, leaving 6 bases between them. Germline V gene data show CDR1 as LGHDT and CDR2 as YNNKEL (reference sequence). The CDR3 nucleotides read TGTGCCAGCAGCCAAGGTGGTGCAACTAATGAAAAACTGTTTTTT. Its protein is CASSQGGATNEKLFF.

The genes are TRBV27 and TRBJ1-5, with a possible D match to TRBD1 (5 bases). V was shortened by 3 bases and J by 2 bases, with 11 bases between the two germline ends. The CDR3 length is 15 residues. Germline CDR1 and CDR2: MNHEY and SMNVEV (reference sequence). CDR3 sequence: CASSFGRGRNQPQHF. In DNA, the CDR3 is TGTGCCAGCAGTTTCGGAAGGGGACGCAATCAGCCCCAGCATTTT.

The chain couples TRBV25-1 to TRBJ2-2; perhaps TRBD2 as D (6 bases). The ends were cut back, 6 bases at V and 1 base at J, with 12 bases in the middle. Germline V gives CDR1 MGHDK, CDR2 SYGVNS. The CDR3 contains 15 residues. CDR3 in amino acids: CASRGGRGNTGELFF. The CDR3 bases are TGTGCCAGCAGGGGGGGTCGGGGGAACACCGGGGAGCTGTTTTTT.

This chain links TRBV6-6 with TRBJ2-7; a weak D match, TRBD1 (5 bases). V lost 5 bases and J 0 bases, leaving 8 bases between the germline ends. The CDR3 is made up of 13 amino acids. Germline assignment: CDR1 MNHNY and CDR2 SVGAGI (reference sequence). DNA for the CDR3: TGTGCCAGCAGTACAGGAAGCTCCTACGAGCAGTACGTC. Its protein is CASSTGSSYEQYV.

CDR3 residues: CATSDSGTATYEQYF. CDR3 nucleotides: TGTGCCACCAGTGATTCCGGGACGGCAACCTACGAGCAGTACTTC. V gene TRBV24-1 combines with J gene TRBJ2-7; D could derive from TRBD1 or TRBD2 (5 bases each). The length of the CDR3 is 15 residues. The V and J ends lost 2 bases and 2 bases respectively, with 12 bases between them. Germline V gene data show CDR1 as KGHDR and CDR2 as SFDVKD.

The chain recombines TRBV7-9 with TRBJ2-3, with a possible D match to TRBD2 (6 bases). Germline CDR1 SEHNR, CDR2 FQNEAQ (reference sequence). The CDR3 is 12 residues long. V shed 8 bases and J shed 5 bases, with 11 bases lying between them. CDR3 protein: CASVYGGDTQYF. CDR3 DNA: TGTGCCAGCGTCTACGGGGGAGATACGCAGTATTTT.

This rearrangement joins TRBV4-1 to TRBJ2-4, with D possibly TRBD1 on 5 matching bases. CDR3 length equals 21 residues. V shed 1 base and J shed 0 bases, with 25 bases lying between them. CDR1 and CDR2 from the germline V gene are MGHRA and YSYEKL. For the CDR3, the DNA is TGCGCCAGCAGCCAAGGAGCCGTGCCAGGGAAAGAGGTCCAAGCCAAAAACATTCAGTACTTC. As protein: CASSQGAVPGKEVQAKNIQYF.

The CDR3 protein is CASSIVGGVGYNEQFF. The CDR3 DNA sequence: TGTGCCAGTAGTATAGTCGGAGGGGTGGGATACAATGAGCAGTTCTTC. J is TRBJ2-1 and V is TRBV19; D is perhaps TRBD2 (6 bases). This CDR3 comprises 16 residues. Trimming pared 1 base from V and 4 bases from J, leaving 14 bases between. Germline V gene sequence: CDR1 LNHDA, CDR2 SQIVND (reference sequence).

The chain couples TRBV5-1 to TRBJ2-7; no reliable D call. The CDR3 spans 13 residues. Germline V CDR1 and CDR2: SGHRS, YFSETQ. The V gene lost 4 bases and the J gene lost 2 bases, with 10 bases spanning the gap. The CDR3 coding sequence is TGCGCCAGCAGCCGCCCCGACACCTACGAGCAGTACTTC. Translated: CASSRPDTYEQYF.

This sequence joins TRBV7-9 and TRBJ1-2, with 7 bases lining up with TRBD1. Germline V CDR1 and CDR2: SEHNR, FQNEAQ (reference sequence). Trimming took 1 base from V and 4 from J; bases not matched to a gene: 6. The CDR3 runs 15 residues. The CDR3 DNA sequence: TGTGCCAGCAGCTTAGAGAGGGGGCGCGGCTATGGCTACACCTTC. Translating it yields CASSLERGRGYGYTF.

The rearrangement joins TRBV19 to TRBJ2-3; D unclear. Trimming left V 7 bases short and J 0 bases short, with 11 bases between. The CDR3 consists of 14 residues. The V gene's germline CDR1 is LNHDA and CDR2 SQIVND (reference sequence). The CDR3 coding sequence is TGTGCCAGTATGCGTGGGGAAAGCACAGATACGCAGTATTTT. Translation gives CASMRGESTDTQYF.

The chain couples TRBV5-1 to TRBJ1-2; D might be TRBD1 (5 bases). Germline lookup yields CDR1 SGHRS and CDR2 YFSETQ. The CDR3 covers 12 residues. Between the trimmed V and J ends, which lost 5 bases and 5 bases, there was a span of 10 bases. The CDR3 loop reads CASREAGYGYTF. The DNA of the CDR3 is TGCGCCAGCAGAGAGGCAGGGTATGGCTACACCTTC.

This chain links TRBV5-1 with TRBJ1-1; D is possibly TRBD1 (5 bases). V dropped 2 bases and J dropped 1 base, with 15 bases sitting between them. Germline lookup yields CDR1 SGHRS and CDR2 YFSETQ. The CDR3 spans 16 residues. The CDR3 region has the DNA TGCGCCAGCAGCTTTTTGGGAAGTACAGGGAACACTGAAGCTTTCTTT. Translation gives CASSFLGSTGNTEAFF.

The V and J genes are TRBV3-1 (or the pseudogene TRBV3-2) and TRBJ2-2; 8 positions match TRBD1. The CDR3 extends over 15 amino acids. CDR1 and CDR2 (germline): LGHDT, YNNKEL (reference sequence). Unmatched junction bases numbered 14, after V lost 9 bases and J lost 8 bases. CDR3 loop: CASLRGTGGIGELFF. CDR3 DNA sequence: TGTGCCAGTTTACGAGGGACAGGCGGCATAGGGGAGCTGTTTTTT.

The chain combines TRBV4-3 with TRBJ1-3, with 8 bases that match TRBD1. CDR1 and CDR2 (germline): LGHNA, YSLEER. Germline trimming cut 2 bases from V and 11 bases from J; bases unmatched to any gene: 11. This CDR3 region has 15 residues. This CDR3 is CASSQTMGQEAAIYF. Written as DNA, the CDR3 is TGCGCCAGCAGCCAAACGATGGGACAGGAGGCGGCCATATATTTT.